The T cell receptor beta chain described here comes from a study of T-cell reconstitution after alpha-beta-depleted transplantation in children. Trimming removed 3 bases at V and 4 bases at J, with 10 bases between. The CDR3 is 13 amino acids. The germline V gene encodes CDR1 KGHSH and CDR2 LQKENI. Unique molecular identifiers were incorporated when the TCRbeta library was constructed. TCRdb itself ran the PCR reads through MiXCR, one entry per CDR3 protein. The repertoire has more than 250,000 distinct CDR3 sequences, 9.9% of them found once; the top ten carry about a tenth. The chain links TRBV18 to TRBJ2-7; D gene uncertain. The specimen was PBMCs from the stem cell graft donor, collected from the stem cell graft. The sequence came from a human donor who donated a stem cell graft to a child with SCID. CDR3 coding DNA: TGTGCCAGCTCACCTGCCGATTTATACGAGCAGTACTTC. Amino acid sequence: CASSPADLYEQYF.